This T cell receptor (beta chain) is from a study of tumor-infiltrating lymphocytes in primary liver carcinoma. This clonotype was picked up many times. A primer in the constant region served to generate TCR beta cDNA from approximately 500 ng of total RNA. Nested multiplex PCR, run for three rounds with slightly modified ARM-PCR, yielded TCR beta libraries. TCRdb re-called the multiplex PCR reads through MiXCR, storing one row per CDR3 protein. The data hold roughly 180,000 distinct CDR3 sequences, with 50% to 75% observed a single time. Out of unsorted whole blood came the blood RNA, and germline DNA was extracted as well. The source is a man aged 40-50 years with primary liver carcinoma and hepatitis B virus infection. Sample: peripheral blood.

CDR3 in amino acids: CASSLTGNSGNTIYF. For the CDR3, the DNA is TGTGCCAGCAGCTTAACCGGGAACTCTGGAAACACCATATATTTT. The rearrangement links TRBV11-2 to TRBJ1-3, with D hard to call. Deletions cut 2 bases from V and 0 bases from J, with 8 bases between. Per the germline V gene, CDR1 is SGHAT and CDR2 is FQNNGV. This CDR3 comprises 15 residues.